Reported below is one T cell receptor (beta chain). Clones were sequenced by immunoSEQ multiplex PCR, and TCRdb holds only the in-frame ones, with some missing. The sample carries tens of thousands of clones, 65% to 90% recorded once. This entry comes from a study of blood T cell repertoires in COVID-19. Study-wide context: Sites across the United States, Italy and Spain contributed samples from acute and convalescent COVID-19.

The germline V gene has CDR1 SQVTM and CDR2 ANQGSEA. CDR3 length: 12 amino acids. Trimming cost V 8 bases and J 1 base, with 11 bases left between them. Material: peripheral blood. This sequence was found in a human donor with acute or convalescent COVID-19. The donor label of this sample is uncertain. The chain carries TRBV29-1 and TRBJ1-1; D uncertain. The CDR3 loop reads CSPRGPNTEAFF. CDR3 sequence (DNA): TGCAGCCCCCGAGGGCCGAACACTGAAGCTTTCTTT.